The source of this T cell receptor beta chain is a study of T cells in Graves' hyperthyroidism and ophthalmopathy. RNA transcripts served as the template for amplifying TCR beta CDR3 regions. TCR CDR3 underwent first-round RT-PCR with the HTBI primer set. TCRdb recomputed calls from the multiplex PCR reads with MiXCR, one row per CDR3 protein. The sample yields 300,000 to 350,000 distinct CDR3 sequences, 20% to 25% seen once. The CDR3 is 15 amino acids. CDR1 and CDR2 (germline): MNHNS, SASEGT. The V gene end was trimmed by 2 bases and the J gene end by 4 bases; junction bases not matched to a gene: 6. This clonotype was found many times.

The source is a woman in her forties or fifties with Graves' hyperthyroidism. The chain employs TRBV6-1 and TRBJ1-2, with 8 bases that match TRBD1. The sample taken for sequencing was blood. Here the CDR3 DNA reads TGTGCCAGCAGTGAATTACAGGGGGGTGGCTATGGCTACACCTTC. Its translation is CASSELQGGGYGYTF.